This record looks at one T cell receptor (beta chain) sequence and its context. This clone was seen only a few times. Its antigen is unknown. Base qualities were left out, and no much larger clone turns up one base away. For deep sequencing, PBMC libraries mostly used around 0.45 ug of input genomic DNA, with six replicates for each sample. The immunoSEQ hsTCRbeta kit was used to prepare TCRbeta libraries, following the manufacturer's instructions. Sequencing of the completed libraries took place using an Illumina NovaSeq 6000 S4 flow cell after they had been pooled to approximately 2.8 nM. Concerning the study's data processing: The immunoSEQ Analyzer was used for raw data preprocessing and quality control. The analysis was restricted to productive rearrangements, with each unique CDR3 amino acid sequence defining a clonotype. Repertoire clonality was estimated as the Gini-Simpson index, which was computed with the R package tcR. Gini indices were compared with Student's t test, and associations with tumor size change were assessed by Pearson correlation. The table comes from immuneACCESS by way of TCRdb, which keeps in-frame sequences with V and J called. Part of the clones is missing from these tables; in studies checked, under half for an unresolved V gene and the rest for unknown reasons. V, J and clone size reflect that table, while D and trimming were determined from the DNA. This sample is represented by about 15,000 clones; 70% to 75% of them were singletons. 2.5% to 3% of the sample is taken by the ten largest.

The sample is drawn from a study of neoadjuvant anti-PD-1 for oral cavity cancer (dated by TCRdb to about 2021). Regarding the research as a whole: Patients mostly received three to four biweekly doses of nivolumab at 3 mg/kg before curative-intent surgical resection. Patients with complete response, partial response or stable disease by RECIST 1.1 were defined as responders, whereas patients with progression were defined as non-responders. An approximately 33% response rate was observed in the parent correlative cohort, in which 12 patients were included. For patients who did not progress, a fourth nivolumab dose was given around day 43, followed by definitive surgical resection on days 50-56. The study at large found these results: Only a few patients per response group were included in the TCR analyses, and the authors called for validation in larger cohorts. After neoadjuvant nivolumab, T cell clonality (Gini index) in PBMCs was significantly higher in non-responders than in responders. Higher pretreatment blood Treg/Th17 ratios correlated with higher pretreatment blood TCRbeta clonality and lower post-treatment tumor TCRbeta clonality.

Per the publication, the time point label means: before neoadjuvant nivolumab. None of the patients had received prior systemic or radiation treatment, and all were newly diagnosed with stage II-IVA oral cavity squamous cell carcinoma. The cohort was composed of patients with HPV-negative, locally advanced oral cavity squamous cell carcinoma. Peripheral blood mononuclear cells were analyzed directly and were not maintained or expanded in culture. Samples were obtained from a longitudinal correlative study of a single-arm phase II trial of neoadjuvant nivolumab in oral cavity squamous cell carcinoma. Genomic DNA-based TCRbeta sequencing was performed on subject-matched pre- and post-treatment PBMCs and tumors from three responders and three non-responders. Peripheral blood mononuclear cells were collected once before nivolumab treatment and again after treatment, at the time of surgery. The Maxwell RSC DNA from Cells kit was used to extract genomic DNA from PBMCs.

For CDR1 and CDR2, the germline V gene (reference sequence) lists LNHDA and SQIVND. The V end loses 4 bases and the J end loses 6 bases, and a stretch of 12 bases separates them. Spanning cysteine to phenylalanine, the CDR3 consists of 13 amino acids. Just the 39-base CDR3 DNA is kept, in frame starting at base 1. The rearranged chain carries TRBV19 and TRBJ1-1, with a tentative D gene TRBD1 over 6 matching bases. The receptor was derived from a person aged 35-79 years with oral cavity squamous cell carcinoma. Sequenced material: PBMCs, taken before nivolumab (anti-PD-1) treatment. The sequenced DNA is TGTGCCAGTAGTAGGGGGAGGGGGTCTGAAGCTTTCTTT. The encoded protein is CASSRGRGSEAFF.